Sequencing of this T cell receptor beta chain was carried out in a study of OX40 agonist ivuxolimab in advanced cancers. Study details: Patients received intravenous ivuxolimab every 2 weeks at 0.01 to 10 mg/kg. The mean age was approximately 60 years, ranging from about 23 to 85, with around four fifths of participants male. Broader study findings: Within 6 weeks, CD4+ and CD8+ blood T cells expanded clonally at 0.1 to 3.0 mg/kg.

By share, this clone counts as medium-sized (0.01 to 0.1%). Its antigen is still unknown. Per germline, CDR1 GTSNPN and CDR2 SVGIG (reference sequence). Trimming cost V 3 bases and J 3 bases; bases outside gene matches: 5. The length of the CDR3 is 14 residues. Only in-frame clones appear in the TCRdb table, and some are missing; sequencing was by immunoSEQ multiplex PCR. The table has around 21,000 clones, approximately 81% seen once. The chain combines TRBV30 with TRBJ1-5; 7 nucleotides agree with TRBD1. The sequence was obtained from an adult with an advanced solid tumor such as melanoma, head and neck, liver or kidney cancer. The starting material was CD4+ or CD8+ T cells sorted from blood, obtained in a trial of the OX40 agonist ivuxolimab. The CDR3 DNA sequence: TGTGCCTGGAGCGAGGGACAGATCAATCAGCCCCAGCATTTT. Protein product: CAWSEGQINQPQHF. Supplemented by reference TRBV30 and TRBJ1-5, the full variable domain reads SQTIHQWPATLVQPVGSPLSLECTVEGTSNPNLYWYRQAAGRGLQLLFYSVGIGQISSEVPQNLSASRPQDRQFILSSKKLLLSDSGFYLCAWSEGQINQPQHFGDGTRLSIL.